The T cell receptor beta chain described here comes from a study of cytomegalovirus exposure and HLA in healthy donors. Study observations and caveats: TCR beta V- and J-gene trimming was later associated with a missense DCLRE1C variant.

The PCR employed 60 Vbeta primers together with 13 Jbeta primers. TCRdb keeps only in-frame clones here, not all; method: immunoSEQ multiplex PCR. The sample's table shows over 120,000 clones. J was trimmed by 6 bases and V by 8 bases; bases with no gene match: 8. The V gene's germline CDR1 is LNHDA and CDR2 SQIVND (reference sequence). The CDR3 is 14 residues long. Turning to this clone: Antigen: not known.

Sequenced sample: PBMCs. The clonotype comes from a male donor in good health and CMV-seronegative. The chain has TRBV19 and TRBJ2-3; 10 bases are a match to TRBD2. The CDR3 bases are TGTGCCAGTCGGCCTAGCGGGGGTGGGGATACGCAGTATTTT. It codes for CASRPSGGGDTQYF.